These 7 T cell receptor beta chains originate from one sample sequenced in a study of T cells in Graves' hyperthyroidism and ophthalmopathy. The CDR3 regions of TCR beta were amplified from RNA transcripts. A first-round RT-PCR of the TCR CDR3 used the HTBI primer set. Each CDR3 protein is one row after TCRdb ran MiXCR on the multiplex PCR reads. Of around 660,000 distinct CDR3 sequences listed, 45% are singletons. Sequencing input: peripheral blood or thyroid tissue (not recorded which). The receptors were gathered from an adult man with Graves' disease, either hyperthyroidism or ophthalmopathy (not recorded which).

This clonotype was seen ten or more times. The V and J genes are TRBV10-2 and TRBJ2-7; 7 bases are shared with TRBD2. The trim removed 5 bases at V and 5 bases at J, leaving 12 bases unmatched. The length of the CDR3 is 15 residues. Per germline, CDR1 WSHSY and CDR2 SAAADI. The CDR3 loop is CASSFQSGAGNEQYF. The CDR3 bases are TGCGCCAGCAGTTTCCAGAGCGGGGCCGGGAACGAGCAGTACTTC.

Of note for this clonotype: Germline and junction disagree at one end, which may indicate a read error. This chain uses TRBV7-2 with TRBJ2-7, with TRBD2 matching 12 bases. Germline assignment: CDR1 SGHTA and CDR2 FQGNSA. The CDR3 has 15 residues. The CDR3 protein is CAGSSQLAGGYEQYF. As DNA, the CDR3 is TGTGCCGGCAGCTCTCAACTAGCGGGAGGTTACGAGCAGTACTTC.

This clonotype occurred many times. DNA for the CDR3: TGTGCCACCAGTGATTACTGGACAGGGGAGCACACCGGGGAGCTGTTTTTT. Translating gives CATSDYWTGEHTGELFF. J is TRBJ2-2 and V is TRBV24-1; 9 bases align to TRBD1. CDR1 KGHDR and CDR2 SFDVKD come from the germline V gene. After removal of 2 bases from V and 3 bases from J, the junction contained 6 bases not matched to a gene. The CDR3 sequence is 17 residues long.

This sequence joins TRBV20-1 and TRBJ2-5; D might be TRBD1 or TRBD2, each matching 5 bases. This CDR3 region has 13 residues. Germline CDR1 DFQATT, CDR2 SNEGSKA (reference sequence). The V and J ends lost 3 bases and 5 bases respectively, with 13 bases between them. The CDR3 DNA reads TGCAGTGCTAGTGAAGTCGAGGGGGAGACCCAGTACTTC. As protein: CSASEVEGETQYF.

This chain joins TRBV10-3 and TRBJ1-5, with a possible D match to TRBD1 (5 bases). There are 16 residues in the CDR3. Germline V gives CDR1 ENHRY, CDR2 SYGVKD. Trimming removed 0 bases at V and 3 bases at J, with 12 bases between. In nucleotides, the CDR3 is TGTGCCATCAGTGAGTCTGGGGGGGGGTTCAATCAGCCCCAGCATTTT. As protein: CAISESGGGFNQPQHF.

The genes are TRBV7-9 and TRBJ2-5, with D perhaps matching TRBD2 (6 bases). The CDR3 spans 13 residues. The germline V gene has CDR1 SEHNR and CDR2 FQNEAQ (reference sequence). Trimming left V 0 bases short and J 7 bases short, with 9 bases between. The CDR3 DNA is TGTGCCAGCAGCTTAGCGTCCGGGGGGACCCAGTACTTC. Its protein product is CASSLASGGTQYF.

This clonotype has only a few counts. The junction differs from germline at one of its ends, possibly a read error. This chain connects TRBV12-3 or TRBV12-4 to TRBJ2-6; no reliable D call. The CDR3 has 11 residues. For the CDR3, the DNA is TGTGCTAGTACTGGGGACAACGTCCTGACTTTC. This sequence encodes CASTGDNVLTF.